Sequencing of this T cell receptor beta chain was carried out in a study of CD8 T cells in Susac syndrome. General study results and limits: The authors acknowledged that their TCR sequencing and HLA analysis involved a relatively small number of individuals.

Germline CDR1 and CDR2: DFQATT and SNEGSKA (reference sequence). The CDR3 has 14 residues. V lost 0 bases to trimming and J lost 6 bases; unmatched junction nucleotides: 1. To note about this clonotype: Its antigen is still unknown.

Random hexamers were used to reverse transcribe an amount of roughly 0.45 to 1 ug RNA. TCR beta CDR3 was amplified by immunoSEQ covering 54 Vbeta and 13 Jbeta. TCRdb independently ran MiXCR on the immunoSEQ multiplex PCR reads; one entry per CDR3 protein. The sample records 150,000 to 190,000 distinct CDR3 sequences, about 95% being singletons. While CD8+ and CD4+ T cells were isolated negatively, TEMRA cells were enriched by FACS. This clonotype was obtained from a human donor with Susac syndrome. Sequenced input: CD4+ T cells from PBMCs. The V call is TRBV20-1, the J call TRBJ1-6; 8 nucleotides line up with TRBD1. CDR3 amino acids: CSAREDRVNSPLHF. The CDR3 DNA follows: TGCAGTGCTAGAGAGGACAGGGTTAATTCACCCCTCCACTTT.